The 30 T cell receptor beta chains presented below share a single source sample, sequenced in a study of immune evolution from preneoplasia to lung adenocarcinoma. Produced via immunoSEQ multiplex PCR; TCRdb's table is partial and in-frame only. This sample has 4,000 to 4,500 clones, with 86% found just once. The material sequenced was FFPE minimally invasive lung adenocarcinoma tissue. These receptors were collected from a donor aged 70 or over with lung adenocarcinoma.

The chain couples TRBV5-1 to TRBJ2-5, with D uncertain. The CDR3 spans 14 residues. V lost 3 bases, J lost 3 bases, and 12 bases lay in between. Germline V CDR1 and CDR2: SGHRS, YFSETQ. CDR3 bases: TGCGCCAGCAGCTCCGAACATTCGGAAGAGACCCAGTACTTC. It yields the protein CASSSEHSEETQYF.

The genes are TRBV30 and TRBJ2-1, with D hard to call. The V gene's germline CDR1 is GTSNPN and CDR2 SVGIG (reference sequence). This CDR3 is built from 13 residues. V lost 3 bases to trimming and J lost 9 bases, with 15 bases between them. CDR3 residues: CAWSENAVGEQFF. The CDR3 DNA is TGTGCCTGGAGCGAAAACGCCGTTGGTGAGCAGTTCTTC.

This clone was counted a few times. V is TRBV10-3 and J is TRBJ2-5, with 7 bases lining up with TRBD2. Germline CDR1 reads ENHRY; CDR2 reads SYGVKD. The junction had 7 bases not matched to a gene; V was cut back by 6 bases and J by 3 bases. CDR3 size: 14 residues. CDR3 protein: CAISSGEGEETQYF. For the CDR3, the DNA is TGTGCCATCAGCTCTGGGGAGGGTGAAGAGACCCAGTACTTC.

The chain links TRBV6-6 to TRBJ2-7, with 7 nucleotides matching TRBD1. Germline V CDR1 and CDR2: MNHNY, SVGAGI (reference sequence). This CDR3 contains 15 residues. The V and J ends lost 8 bases and 0 bases, in that order; junction bases with no gene match: 10. CDR3 sequence reads: CASAPDRALSYEQYF. CDR3 in DNA: TGTGCCAGCGCACCCGACAGGGCCCTCTCCTACGAGCAGTACTTC.

In its sample, this clone ranks as large. The V and J genes are TRBV6-5 and TRBJ2-7; the match to TRBD2 covers 10 bases. This CDR3 has 16 residues. CDR1 is MNHEY and CDR2 is SVGAGI in the germline V gene. V lost 1 base and J lost 4; bases outside the gene matches: 7. CDR3: CASSYFASGSGYEQYF. CDR3 DNA sequence: TGTGCCAGCAGTTACTTCGCTAGCGGGAGTGGTTACGAGCAGTACTTC.

This rearrangement joins TRBV19 to TRBJ2-5; 8 bases line up with TRBD2. Unmatched junction bases numbered 7, after V lost 9 bases and J lost 1 base. CDR3 length: 14 residues. Per the germline V gene, CDR1 is LNHDA and CDR2 is SQIVND (reference sequence). The CDR3 DNA follows: TGTGCCAGCAGGGGACTAGGAGGCCAAGAGACCCAGTACTTC. This gives the protein CASRGLGGQETQYF.

The chain is built from TRBV11-3 and TRBJ2-5; the match to TRBD2 covers 7 bases. The CDR3 has 15 residues. V was clipped by 6 bases and J by 2 bases; unmatched bases: 9. Germline V gene sequence: CDR1 SGHNT, CDR2 YENEEA. CDR3 sequence: CASSNRDYTQETQYF. CDR3 nucleotide sequence: TGTGCCAGCAGTAATCGGGACTACACACAAGAGACCCAGTACTTC.

The V and J genes are TRBV9 and TRBJ2-1, with 8 positions matching TRBD1. The germline V gene encodes CDR1 SGDLS and CDR2 YYNGEE. The CDR3 loop spans 16 amino acids. J gave up 7 bases and V 0 bases, and 9 bases lay outside the gene matches. CDR3 nucleotides: TGTGCCAGCAGCGTAGGGACAGGGACTTGGACGAATGAGCAGTTCTTC. It encodes CASSVGTGTWTNEQFF.

This rearrangement joins TRBV19 to TRBJ2-7; the match to TRBD1 covers 8 bases. CDR3 length equals 12 residues. In germline, CDR1 is LNHDA, CDR2 SQIVND (reference sequence). V was clipped by 8 bases and J by 4 bases; unmatched bases: 4. The CDR3 loop is CASGTGLYEQYF. The CDR3 DNA sequence: TGTGCCAGTGGGACAGGTCTTTACGAGCAGTACTTC.

This chain connects TRBV5-1 to TRBJ2-5, with D unclear. Trimming took 4 bases from V and 2 from J, leaving 12 bases between them. The V gene's germline CDR1 is SGHRS and CDR2 YFSETQ. The length of the CDR3 is 14 residues. CDR3 in amino acids: CASSLMGTQETQYF. In DNA, the CDR3 is TGCGCCAGCAGCCTGATGGGAACGCAAGAGACCCAGTACTTC. Looking up the rest from reference TRBV5-1 and TRBJ2-5 gives the full variable domain: KAGVTQTPRYLIKTRGQQVTLSCSPISGHRSVSWYQQTPGQGLQFLFEYFSETQRNKGNFPGRFSGRQFSNSRSEMNVSTLELGDSALYLCASSLMGTQETQYFGPGTRLLVL.

The chain couples TRBV2 to TRBJ2-2, with 10 nucleotides matching TRBD1. V was clipped by 2 bases and J by 6 bases; unmatched bases: 3. The germline V gene has CDR1 SNHLY and CDR2 FYNNEI. This CDR3 is 15 amino acids long. CDR3 sequence reads: CASSERGQGAGELFF. In DNA form, the CDR3 reads TGTGCCAGCAGTGAAAGAGGACAGGGGGCCGGGGAGCTGTTTTTT.

This chain uses TRBV19 with TRBJ2-3; D ambiguous. Trimming took 9 bases from V and 4 from J, leaving 14 bases between them. CDR3 length: 13 residues. Germline V lookup: CDR1 LNHDA, CDR2 SQIVND (reference sequence). The CDR3 nucleotides read TGTGCCAGCTCGGACCGGAGTCCAGATACGCAGTATTTT. It translates to CASSDRSPDTQYF.

The CDR3 coding sequence is TGTGCCAGCAGTACCTACGAGCAGTACTTC. Translated, it gives CASSTYEQYF. The chain is built from TRBV28 and TRBJ2-7; the D is unclear. The germline V gene has CDR1 MDHEN and CDR2 SYDVKM. This CDR3 comprises 10 residues. With 5 bases removed from V and 2 bases from J, the gap between germline ends came to 1 base.

The chain carries TRBV7-9 and TRBJ2-1; 8 bases match TRBD1. Germline loops: CDR1 SEHNR, CDR2 FQNEAQ (reference sequence). The ends lost 5 bases at V and 15 bases at J; junction bases unmatched: 6. The CDR3 sequence is 11 residues long. The CDR3 region is CASSTDRVPFF. CDR3 bases: TGTGCCAGCAGCACGGACAGGGTGCCGTTCTTC.

As concerns this clone: Other DNA sequences of this sample code for an identical CDR3. The J gene is TRBJ2-1, the V gene TRBV7-6; 7 bases are a match to TRBD1. The CDR3 consists of 15 residues. The germline CDR1 and CDR2 sequences are SGHVS and FNYEAQ. Losses at the gene ends were 1 base for V and 3 bases for J; bases not matched to a gene: 3. The CDR3, as DNA: TGTGCCAGCAGCTTAGGACAGGGCGACTACAATGAGCAGTTCTTC. Translation gives CASSLGQGDYNEQFF.

This rearrangement joins TRBV14 to TRBJ2-2; D is possibly TRBD1 (6 bases). The CDR3 spans 15 residues. Trimming stripped 2 bases from V and 1 base from J, with 8 bases between. The germline V gene has CDR1 SGHDN and CDR2 FVKESK. Written as DNA, the CDR3 is TGTGCCAGCAGCCAAACAGGGTTGAACACCGGGGAGCTGTTTTTT. This codes for CASSQTGLNTGELFF.

The chain is built from TRBV19 and TRBJ2-2; no firm D call. V was pared by 6 bases and J by 0 bases, with 14 bases between. The CDR3 length is 16 residues. Germline assignment: CDR1 LNHDA and CDR2 SQIVND (reference sequence). The CDR3 nucleotides read TGTGCCAGTAGAGGTGGTAGTTACTCGAACACCGGGGAGCTGTTTTTT. It specifies CASRGGSYSNTGELFF.

The chain employs TRBV6-4 and TRBJ2-7; D is unclear. The V gene's germline CDR1 is MRHNA and CDR2 SNTAGT. Trimming left V 7 bases short and J 6 bases short, with 13 bases between. CDR3 length: 12 residues. The CDR3 DNA sequence: TGTGCCAGCAAAGGATCCCACCTCGAGCAGTACTTC. The encoded protein is CASKGSHLEQYF.

This chain uses TRBV5-4 with TRBJ2-1, with unresolved D. Germline loops: CDR1 SGHNT, CDR2 YYREEE (reference sequence). The V end was cut by 1 base, the J end by 2 bases, with 7 bases between. This CDR3 is built from 14 residues. CDR3 nucleotide sequence: TGTGCCAGCAGCTTGTGGAACGCCTACAATGAGCAGTTCTTC. Encoded protein: CASSLWNAYNEQFF.

The chain has TRBV29-1 and TRBJ2-3; TRBD1 might be the D (6 bases). The CDR3 has 15 residues. The germline CDR1 and CDR2 sequences are SQVTM and ANQGSEA. V lost 2 bases, J lost 2 bases, and 14 bases lay in between. The chain's CDR3 is CSVELQGMFTDTQYF. The DNA for the CDR3 is TGCAGCGTTGAACTCCAGGGGATGTTCACAGATACGCAGTATTTT.

The gene calls are TRBV18 and TRBJ2-5, with D unclear. CDR3 length equals 13 residues. V was trimmed by 3 bases and J by 2 bases, leaving 7 bases between them. In germline, CDR1 is KGHSH, CDR2 LQKENI. The CDR3 bases are TGTGCCAGCTCACCTTCGGCTCAAGAGACCCAGTACTTC. Translating gives CASSPSAQETQYF.

V is TRBV18 and J is TRBJ2-3; unclear D gene. The CDR3 covers 13 residues. V shed 2 bases and J shed 5 bases, with 8 bases lying between them. CDR1 and CDR2 from the germline V gene are KGHSH and LQKENI. This chain's CDR3 is CASSPTDVDTQYF. Here the CDR3 DNA reads TGTGCCAGCTCACCAACGGACGTAGATACGCAGTATTTT.

The V and J genes are TRBV5-1 and TRBJ1-4, with D perhaps TRBD1 (6 bases). V lost 4 bases and J 5 bases, leaving 9 bases between the germline ends. The CDR3 is made up of 13 amino acids. From germline, CDR1 is SGHRS and CDR2 YFSETQ. CDR3: CASSGRGNEKLFF. CDR3 DNA: TGCGCCAGCAGCGGCAGGGGAAATGAAAAACTGTTTTTT. Full variable domain (missing parts from reference TRBV5-1 and TRBJ1-4): KAGVTQTPRYLIKTRGQQVTLSCSPISGHRSVSWYQQTPGQGLQFLFEYFSETQRNKGNFPGRFSGRQFSNSRSEMNVSTLELGDSALYLCASSGRGNEKLFFGSGTQLSVL.

This clone was detected only once. This rearrangement joins TRBV7-8 to TRBJ1-5; 7 bases agree with TRBD1. V was pared by 5 bases and J by 4 bases, with 2 bases of the junction left unmatched. The germline V gene encodes CDR1 SGHVS and CDR2 FQNEAQ. This CDR3 spans 13 amino acids. The CDR3 loop is CASSLDRNQPQHF. The CDR3, as DNA: TGTGCCAGCAGCCTGGACAGGAATCAGCCCCAGCATTTT. The full variable domain, its missing parts supplied by reference TRBV7-8 and TRBJ1-5, is GAGVSQSPRYKVAKRGQDVALRCDPISGHVSLFWYQQALGQGPEFLTYFQNEAQLDKSGLPSDRFFAERPEGSVSTLKIQRTQQEDSAVYLCASSLDRNQPQHFGDGTRLSIL.

This sequence joins TRBV5-1 and TRBJ2-7; D gene uncertain. CDR1 is SGHRS and CDR2 is YFSETQ in the germline V gene. The length of the CDR3 is 13 residues. With 1 base removed from V and 6 bases from J, the gap between germline ends came to 11 bases. CDR3 residues: CASSLTPSGEQYF. The CDR3 DNA sequence: TGCGCCAGCAGCTTGACGCCCAGTGGCGAGCAGTACTTC.

This chain joins TRBV12-5 and TRBJ2-5; 7 bases align to TRBD1. The DNA end lines up better with TRBJ2-7; the J call may be wrong. There are 18 residues in the CDR3. Looked up from germline, CDR1 is LGHNT and CDR2 is FRNRAP. DNA for the CDR3: TGTGCTAGTGGTTTAAAGTCGCACCGGGACAGAATCTCCTACGAGCAGTACTTC. Translated: CASGLKSHRDRISYEQYF.

Only one count was recorded for this clone. This chain links TRBV19 with TRBJ1-5; the match to TRBD1 covers 7 bases. Germline CDR1 reads LNHDA; CDR2 reads SQIVND (reference sequence). V dropped 4 bases and J dropped 6; count of bases not matched to a gene: 3. This CDR3 is built from 13 residues. CDR3 sequence (DNA): TGTGCCAGTAGTAGGCAGGGGGGTCAGCCCCAGCATTTT. Its protein is CASSRQGGQPQHF.

The V and J genes are TRBV5-1 and TRBJ2-2; 7 bases are a match to TRBD2. From germline, CDR1 is SGHRS and CDR2 YFSETQ. V shed 4 bases and J 6 bases; nucleotides not matched to a gene: 6. CDR3 length: 14 residues. CDR3 nucleotides: TGCGCCAGCAGCGGGGGGGTTAGCGCCGGGGAGCTGTTTTTT. It yields the protein CASSGGVSAGELFF.

The V call is TRBV5-1, the J call TRBJ1-2; no definite D call. Germline V gene sequence: CDR1 SGHRS, CDR2 YFSETQ. CDR3 size: 14 residues. Trimming took off 3 bases at V and 7 bases at J, with 16 bases between the two ends. CDR3 region: CASSSDTGLGGYTF. In DNA, the CDR3 is TGCGCCAGCAGCTCCGACACCGGCTTAGGTGGCTACACCTTC.

This rearrangement joins TRBV29-1 to TRBJ2-3; D remains ambiguous. The V and J ends lost 4 bases and 9 bases respectively, with 14 bases between them. Looked up from germline, CDR1 is SQVTM and CDR2 is ANQGSEA. The CDR3 runs to 12 residues. CDR3 residues: CSVVRLEGTQYF. The CDR3 DNA follows: TGCAGCGTTGTACGCCTAGAAGGCACGCAGTATTTT.